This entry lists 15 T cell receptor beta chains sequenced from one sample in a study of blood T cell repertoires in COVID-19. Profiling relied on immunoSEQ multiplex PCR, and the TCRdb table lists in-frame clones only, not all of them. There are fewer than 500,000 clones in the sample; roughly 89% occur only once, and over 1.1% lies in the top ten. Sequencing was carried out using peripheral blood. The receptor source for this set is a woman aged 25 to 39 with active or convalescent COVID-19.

CDR3 nucleotides: TGTGCCAGCAGTTACTCGAGGCCTAGTAGGTACGAGCAGTACTTC. Amino acids: CASSYSRPSRYEQYF. This chain links TRBV6-5 with TRBJ2-7; no definite D call. Germline-derived CDR1 and CDR2 are MNHEY and SVGAGI. The CDR3 is made up of 15 amino acids. Deletions cut 0 bases from V and 4 bases from J, with 13 bases between.

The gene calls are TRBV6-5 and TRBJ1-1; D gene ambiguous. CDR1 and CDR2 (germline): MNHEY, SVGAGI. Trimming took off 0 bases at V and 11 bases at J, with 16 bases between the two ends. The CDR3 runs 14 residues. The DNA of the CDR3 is TGTGCCAGCAGTTACTCGGGTACGCGGAATAAGGCTTTCTTT. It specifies CASSYSGTRNKAFF.

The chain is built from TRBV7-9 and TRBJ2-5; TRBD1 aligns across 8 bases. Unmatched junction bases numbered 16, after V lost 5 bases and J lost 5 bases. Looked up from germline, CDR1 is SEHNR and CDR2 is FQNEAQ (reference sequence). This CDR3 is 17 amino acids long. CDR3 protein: CASSRGWERTGRETQYF. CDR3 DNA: TGTGCCAGCAGCAGGGGTTGGGAAAGGACAGGGCGCGAGACCCAGTACTTC. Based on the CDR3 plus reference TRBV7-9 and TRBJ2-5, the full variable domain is DTGVSQNPRHKITKRGQNVTFRCDPISEHNRLYWYRQTLGQGPEFLTYFQNEAQLEKSRLLSDRFSAERPKGSFSTLEIQRTEQGDSAMYLCASSRGWERTGRETQYFGPGTRLLVL.

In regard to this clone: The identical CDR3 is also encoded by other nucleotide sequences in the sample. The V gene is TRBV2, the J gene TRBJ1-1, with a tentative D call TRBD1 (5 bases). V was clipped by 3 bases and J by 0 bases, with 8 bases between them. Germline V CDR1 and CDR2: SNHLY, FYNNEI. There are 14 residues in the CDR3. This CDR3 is CASSEGGLNTEAFF. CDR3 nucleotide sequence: TGTGCCAGCAGTGAGGGGGGTCTGAACACTGAAGCTTTCTTT.

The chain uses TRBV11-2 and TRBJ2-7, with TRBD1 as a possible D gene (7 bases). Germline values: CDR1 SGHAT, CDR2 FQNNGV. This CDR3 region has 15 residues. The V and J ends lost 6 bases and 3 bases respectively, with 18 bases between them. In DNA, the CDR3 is TGTGCCAGCAGTCAAGCCCCCAGGGGGGACTACGAGCAGTACTTC. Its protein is CASSQAPRGDYEQYF.

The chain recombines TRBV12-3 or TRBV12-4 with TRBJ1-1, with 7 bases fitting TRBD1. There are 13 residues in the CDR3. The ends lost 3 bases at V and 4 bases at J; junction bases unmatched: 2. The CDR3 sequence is CASSLGTATEAFF. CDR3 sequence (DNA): TGTGCCAGCAGTTTGGGGACAGCCACTGAAGCTTTCTTT.

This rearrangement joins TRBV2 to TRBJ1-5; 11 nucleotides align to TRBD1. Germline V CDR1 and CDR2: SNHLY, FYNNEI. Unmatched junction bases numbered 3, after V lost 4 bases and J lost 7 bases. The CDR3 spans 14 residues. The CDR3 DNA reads TGTGCCAGCAGTGGGACAGGGGGCAGCCAGCCCCAGCATTTT. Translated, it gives CASSGTGGSQPQHF.

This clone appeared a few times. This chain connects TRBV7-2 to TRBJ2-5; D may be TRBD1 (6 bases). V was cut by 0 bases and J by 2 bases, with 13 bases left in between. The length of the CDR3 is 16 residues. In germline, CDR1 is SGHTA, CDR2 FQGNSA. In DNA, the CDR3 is TGTGCCAGCAGCTTAGCTCGGTTGGACAGTCAAGAGACCCAGTACTTC. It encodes CASSLARLDSQETQYF.

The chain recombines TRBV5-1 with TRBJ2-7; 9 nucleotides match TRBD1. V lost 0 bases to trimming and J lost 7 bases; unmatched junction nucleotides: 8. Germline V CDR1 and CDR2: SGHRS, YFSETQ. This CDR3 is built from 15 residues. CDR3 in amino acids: CASSLVLQGAVEQYF. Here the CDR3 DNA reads TGCGCCAGCAGCTTGGTATTACAGGGGGCGGTGGAGCAGTACTTC. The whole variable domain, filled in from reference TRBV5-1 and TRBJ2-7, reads KAGVTQTPRYLIKTRGQQVTLSCSPISGHRSVSWYQQTPGQGLQFLFEYFSETQRNKGNFPGRFSGRQFSNSRSEMNVSTLELGDSALYLCASSLVLQGAVEQYFGPGTRLTVT.

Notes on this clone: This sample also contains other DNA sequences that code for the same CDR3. CDR3 coding DNA: TGTGCCAGTAGTATTAGGGGTTCAAATCAGCCCCAGCATTTT. The encoded protein is CASSIRGSNQPQHF. The rearrangement links TRBV19 to TRBJ1-5, with D perhaps matching TRBD1 (5 bases). V was trimmed by 3 bases and J by 4 bases, leaving 10 bases between them. The CDR3 contains 14 residues. Looked up from germline, CDR1 is LNHDA and CDR2 is SQIVND (reference sequence).

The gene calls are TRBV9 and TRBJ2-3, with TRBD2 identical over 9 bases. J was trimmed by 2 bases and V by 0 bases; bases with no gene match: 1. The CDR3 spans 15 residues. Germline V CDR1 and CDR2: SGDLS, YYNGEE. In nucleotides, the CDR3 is TGTGCCAGCAGCGTAGAGCGGGGGGCCACAGATACGCAGTATTTT. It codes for CASSVERGATDTQYF. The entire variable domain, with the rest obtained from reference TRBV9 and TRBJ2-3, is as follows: DSGVTQTPKHLITATGQRVTLRCSPRSGDLSVYWYQQSLDQGLQFLIQYYNGEERAKGNILERFSAQQFPDLHSELNLSSLELGDSALYFCASSVERGATDTQYFGPGTRLTVL.

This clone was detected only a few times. CDR3 amino acids: CAISGTGGFDEQYF. Written as DNA, the CDR3 is TGTGCCATCAGTGGGACAGGGGGTTTCGACGAGCAGTACTTC. The V call is TRBV10-3, the J call TRBJ2-7; 10 positions agree with TRBD1. The germline V gene has CDR1 ENHRY and CDR2 SYGVKD. The CDR3 has 14 residues. The junction had 5 bases not matched to a gene; V was cut back by 4 bases and J by 5 bases.

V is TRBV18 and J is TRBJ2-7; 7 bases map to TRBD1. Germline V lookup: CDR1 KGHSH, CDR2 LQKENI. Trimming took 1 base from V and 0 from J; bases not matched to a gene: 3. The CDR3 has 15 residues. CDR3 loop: CASSPLGTDSYEQYF. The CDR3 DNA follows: TGTGCCAGCTCACCACTGGGGACAGACTCCTACGAGCAGTACTTC.

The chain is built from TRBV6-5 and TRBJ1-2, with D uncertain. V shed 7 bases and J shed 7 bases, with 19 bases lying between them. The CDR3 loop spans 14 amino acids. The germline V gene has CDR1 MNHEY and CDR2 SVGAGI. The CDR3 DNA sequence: TGTGCCAGCAAGCAAAAGGAGGGCATAAGTGGCTACACCTTC. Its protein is CASKQKEGISGYTF.

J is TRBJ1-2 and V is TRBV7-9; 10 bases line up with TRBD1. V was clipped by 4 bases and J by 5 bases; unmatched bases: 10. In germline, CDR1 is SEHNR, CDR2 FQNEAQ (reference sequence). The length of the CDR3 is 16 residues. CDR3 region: CASSSQSGQGQYGYTF. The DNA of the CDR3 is TGTGCCAGCAGCTCCCAGTCGGGACAGGGGCAATATGGCTACACCTTC. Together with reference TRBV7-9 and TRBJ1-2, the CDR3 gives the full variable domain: DTGVSQNPRHKITKRGQNVTFRCDPISEHNRLYWYRQTLGQGPEFLTYFQNEAQLEKSRLLSDRFSAERPKGSFSTLEIQRTEQGDSAMYLCASSSQSGQGQYGYTFGSGTRLTVV.